A selection of T cell receptor beta chains follows, all from one sample in a study of shared clonotypes between healthy human individuals. Repertoires were generated with immunoSEQ multiplex PCR, while TCRdb's copy carries only in-frame clones and drops some. The sample consists of over 2 million clones, 85% to 95% of them appearing once. Specimen: naive CD4+ T cells from PBMCs. These receptor sequences come from a man between 18 and 29 years old in good health. Some clones in this sample may be carry-over from other donors' samples. The CDR3 runs from the conserved cysteine through the conserved F or W. The D gene is left open where the match is weak. Expanded clones get a size class; other rows say once, few or many, or leave the size out.

v_gene	j_gene	d_gene	abundance	CDR3nt	CDR3aa
TRBV5-1	TRBJ2-1	TRBD2	NA	TGCGCCAGCAGCTATGGACTAGCGGCATACAATGAGCAGTTCTTC	CASSYGLAAYNEQFF
TRBV7-9	TRBJ2-5	TRBD2	NA	TGTGCCAGCAGCTTTGGCAGCGGGAGGGGAGAGACCCAGTACTTC	CASSFGSGRGETQYF
TRBV7-8	TRBJ2-1	NA	NA	TGTGCCAGCAGCTCAGACTGGGGCCTTGCCTACAATGAGCAGTTCTTC	CASSSDWGLAYNEQFF
TRBV6-6	TRBJ2-7	NA	NA	TGTGCCAGCAGTTACCATTACGAGCAGTACTTC	CASSYHYEQYF
TRBV4-1	TRBJ2-1	NA	once	TGCGCCAGCAGCCAAGTTCTTGGCCCGAGCTCCTACAATGAGCAGTTCTTC	CASSQVLGPSSYNEQFF
TRBV30	TRBJ1-5	TRBD1	NA	TGTGCCTGGAGCGCGACAGGGGCTCAGCCCCAGCATTTT	CAWSATGAQPQHF
TRBV19	TRBJ2-7	TRBD1	NA	TGTGCCAGTAGTAACAGGCCGGGTCGGGACAGGCCCGACGAGCAGTACTTC	CASSNRPGRDRPDEQYF
TRBV4-3	TRBJ2-1	TRBD2	NA	TGCGCCAGCAGCCATCCCGGGGGACTAGCGGGAGACAATGAGCAGTTCTTC	CASSHPGGLAGDNEQFF
TRBV14	TRBJ1-1	TRBD1	NA	TGTGCCAGCAGCCACACGGTAGAGGACCGTCATTACAGGGGGTCTGGCACTGAAGCTTTCTTT	CASSHTVEDRHYRGSGTEAFF
TRBV7-2	TRBJ1-5	NA	NA	TGTGCCAGCAGCTTAGCGGCGTTTCAGCCCCAGCATTTT	CASSLAAFQPQHF
TRBV19	TRBJ1-5	NA	NA	TGTGCCAGCGAACGGGCAGTCAATCAGCCCCAGCATTTT	CASERAVNQPQHF
TRBV18	TRBJ1-2	NA	NA	TGTGCCAGCTCACCTAGCGGGGGCCCAAACTATGGCTACACCTTC	CASSPSGGPNYGYTF
TRBV27	TRBJ2-1	NA	NA	TGTGCCAGCAGTTTTTTAACCGGGAATGAGCAGTTCTTC	CASSFLTGNEQFF
TRBV6-1	TRBJ1-5	TRBD1	NA	TGTGCCAGCAGCGACAGGGTGGACCAGCCCCAGCATTTT	CASSDRVDQPQHF
TRBV18	TRBJ1-5	TRBD1	NA	TGTGCCAGCTCACCCTTAGGCCAGGGGGTCGGTCAGCCCCAGCATTTT	CASSPLGQGVGQPQHF
TRBV6-5	TRBJ2-5	NA	NA	TGTGCCAGCAGTGGACCCCAAGAGACCCAGTACTTC	CASSGPQETQYF